This T cell receptor (beta chain) is from a study of T cells expressing NK-cell markers. Study-level information: CD3+CD56+NKG2C+, CD3+CD56+NKG2C- and CD3+CD56-NKG2C+ T cells, once sorted, supplied the TCR beta repertoires. Sequencing covered eight donors, seven HCMV-seropositive and one seronegative.

Making the TCR beta cDNA relied on 5'RACE template switching with UMIs. TCRdb derives one entry per CDR3 protein from the 5' RACE reads, leaving out DNA. The table lists approximately 550,000 distinct CDR3 sequences. Study outcomes and limitations: These same clonotypes (in a few donors) also led the CD3+CD56-NKG2C+ fraction.

Comments on this clonotype: No antigen is known for it.

This TCR was sampled from a young man in good health. Sequencing used blood T cells: a sorted CD56 or NKG2C T cell subset, CD4+ or CD8+ T cells, or bulk PBMC T cells (not recorded which).

The CDR3 sequence is CASSEGLVSTDTQYF. The rearrangement links TRBV5-1 to TRBJ2-3; absent DNA, TCRdb's TRBD2 call cannot be checked. Germline V gene lookup returns CDR1 SGHRS and CDR2 YFSETQ. The CDR3 is made up of 15 amino acids.